Below are 21 T cell receptor beta chains sequenced from a single sample in a study of cytomegalovirus exposure and HLA in healthy donors. PCR employed 60 Vbeta and 13 Jbeta primers. Data came from immunoSEQ multiplex PCR; TCRdb stores just in-frame clones and leaves some out. This sample has about 170,000 clones, with 84% found just once. The sequenced material came from PBMCs. The receptors were gathered from a man aged 18 to 35 in good health and CMV-seronegative.

The genes are TRBV2 and TRBJ1-5; D is ambiguous. V was clipped by 4 bases and J by 2 bases, with 12 bases between them. The germline V gene encodes CDR1 SNHLY and CDR2 FYNNEI. The CDR3 extends over 15 amino acids. The CDR3 bases are TGTGCCAGCAGTGTGGGAGGGAGCGGCAATCAGCCCCAGCATTTT. Its protein product is CASSVGGSGNQPQHF.

This chain connects TRBV6-5 to TRBJ1-6; D is uncertain. The CDR3 has 13 amino acids. The germline gives CDR1 MNHEY, CDR2 SVGAGI. The DNA for the CDR3 is TGTAGCTTATCCGGGAAATATAATTCACCCCTCCACTTT. This sequence encodes CSLSGKYNSPLHF.

A word on this clone: Within the sample, other DNA sequences also encode this same CDR3. The chain employs TRBV5-1 and TRBJ2-3, with 7 nucleotides matching TRBD1. The CDR3 runs to 15 residues. V was pared by 0 bases and J by 0 bases, with 1 base of the junction left unmatched. CDR1 is SGHRS and CDR2 is YFSETQ in the germline V gene. Written as DNA, the CDR3 is TGCGCCAGCAGCTTGGCAGGGGGTAGCACAGATACGCAGTATTTT. Translation: CASSLAGGSTDTQYF.

To note about this clone: Other DNA sequences in the same sample also yield this CDR3. The gene calls are TRBV19 and TRBJ2-7, with 7 bases lining up with TRBD2. Trimming removed 1 base from V and 3 bases from J; junction bases left unmatched: 0. This CDR3 contains 13 residues. CDR1 is LNHDA and CDR2 is SQIVND in the germline V gene (reference sequence). The CDR3 DNA reads TGTGCCAGTAGTATAGGGACTAGCTACGAGCAGTACTTC. This encodes CASSIGTSYEQYF. Based on the CDR3 plus reference TRBV19 and TRBJ2-7, the full variable domain is DGGITQSPKYLFRKEGQNVTLSCEQNLNHDAMYWYRQDPGQGLRLIYYSQIVNDFQKGDIAEGYSVSREKKESFPLTVTSAQKNPTAFYLCASSIGTSYEQYFGPGTRLTVT.

V gene TRBV4-3 combines with J gene TRBJ1-2; a possible D gene is TRBD1 (5 bases). V was cut by 0 bases and J by 8 bases, with 19 bases left in between. CDR1 LGHNA and CDR2 YSLEER come from the germline V gene. This CDR3 is 16 amino acids long. CDR3 amino acids: CASSQERHRLFGGYTF. The CDR3 nucleotides read TGCGCCAGCAGCCAAGAGAGACACAGGCTGTTCGGAGGCTACACCTTC.

In the case of this clone: A junction end diverges from the germline sequence, so it may reflect a read error. J is TRBJ1-2 and V is TRBV6-5; possibly TRBD1 for D (5 bases). The CDR3 is 12 residues long. Germline V gene lookup returns CDR1 MNHEY and CDR2 SVGAGI. For the CDR3, the DNA is TGTGCCTCCTCCGACAGACGCTATGGCCACACCTTC. Translated, it gives CASSDRRYGHTF.

V gene TRBV7-9 combines with J gene TRBJ1-3; tentative D call: TRBD1 (5 bases). The V and J ends lost 5 bases and 0 bases respectively, with 8 bases between them. This CDR3 is built from 14 residues. Germline-derived CDR1 and CDR2 are SEHNR and FQNEAQ (reference sequence). The CDR3 here is CASSGTGSGNTIYF. The DNA of the CDR3 is TGTGCCAGCAGCGGTACAGGCTCTGGAAACACCATATATTTT.

The CDR3 sequence: CASRHRRGSYNEQFF. CDR3 nucleotide sequence: TGTGCCAGCAGGCATAGAAGGGGCTCCTACAATGAGCAGTTCTTC. The chain recombines TRBV7-2 with TRBJ2-1, with TRBD1 as a possible D gene (5 bases). There are 15 residues in the CDR3. Trimming left V 6 bases short and J 0 bases short, with 12 bases between. CDR1 is SGHTA, CDR2 FQGNSA, per germline. The entire variable domain, with the rest obtained from reference TRBV7-2 and TRBJ2-1, is as follows: GAGVSQSPSNKVTEKGKDVELRCDPISGHTALYWYRQSLGQGLEFLIYFQGNSAPDKSGLPSDRFSAERTGGSVSTLTIQRTQQEDSAVYLCASRHRRGSYNEQFFGPGTRLTVL.

V and J are TRBV6-5 and TRBJ2-2; TRBD1 matches 7 bases. The CDR3 sequence is 14 residues long. The V and J ends lost 5 bases and 3 bases, in that order; junction bases with no gene match: 3. Looked up from germline, CDR1 is MNHEY and CDR2 is SVGAGI. Here the CDR3 reads CASSRDSYTGELFF. CDR3 bases: TGTGCCAGCAGTAGGGACAGTTACACCGGGGAGCTGTTTTTT.

The chain has TRBV6-6 and TRBJ1-2, with 7 bases lining up with TRBD1. With 3 bases clipped from V and 7 bases from J, the junction kept 8 bases outside the gene matches. The CDR3 has 14 residues. CDR1 is MNHNY, CDR2 SVGAGI, per germline (reference sequence). The CDR3 loop reads CASSYAGGVFGYTF. The CDR3 coding sequence is TGTGCCAGCAGTTATGCAGGGGGAGTTTTTGGCTACACCTTC.

The chain joins TRBV2 to TRBJ2-1; 7 bases agree with TRBD1. Germline CDR1 and CDR2: SNHLY and FYNNEI. The CDR3 extends over 11 amino acids. J gave up 7 bases and V 6 bases, and 0 bases lay outside the gene matches. The CDR3 DNA is TGTGCCAGCAGGGACAGGAATGAGCAGTTCTTC. Translated: CASRDRNEQFF.

The V call is TRBV7-3, the J call TRBJ2-7; 7 bases line up with TRBD1. The V gene end was trimmed by 6 bases and the J gene end by 2 bases; junction bases not matched to a gene: 10. Germline assignment: CDR1 SGHTA and CDR2 FQGTGA. The CDR3 is 15 residues long. DNA for the CDR3: TGTGCCAGCAGTCCTACAGGGGCTCAAACCTACGAGCAGTACTTC. The encoded protein is CASSPTGAQTYEQYF. The full variable domain, its missing parts supplied by reference TRBV7-3 and TRBJ2-7, is GAGVSQTPSNKVTEKGKYVELRCDPISGHTALYWYRQSLGQGPEFLIYFQGTGAADDSGLPNDRFFAVRPEGSVSTLKIQRTERGDSAVYLCASSPTGAQTYEQYFGPGTRLTVT.

The CDR3 spells CASSFGEGTGELFF. The CDR3 DNA reads as TGTGCCAGCAGCTTCGGGGAGGGGACCGGGGAGCTGTTTTTT. The chain couples TRBV7-9 to TRBJ2-2, with TRBD2 identical over 7 bases. V was clipped by 3 bases and J by 5 bases; unmatched bases: 3. Per germline, CDR1 SEHNR and CDR2 FQNEAQ (reference sequence). The CDR3 is made up of 14 amino acids.

The rearrangement uses TRBV19 and TRBJ2-3, with a weak D call TRBD2 (6 bases). Per the germline V gene, CDR1 is LNHDA and CDR2 is SQIVND (reference sequence). The V gene lost 4 bases and the J gene lost 1 base, with 9 bases spanning the gap. This CDR3 has 14 amino acids. Here the CDR3 DNA reads TGTGCCAGTAGTAAGGGACTCGGCACAGATACGCAGTATTTT. Protein sequence: CASSKGLGTDTQYF.

This clone has a single count. This chain uses TRBV7-8 with TRBJ1-6, with 10 bases that match TRBD1. CDR3 length: 15 amino acids. V lost 5 bases and J lost 7; bases outside the gene matches: 5. Germline CDR1 is SGHVS and CDR2 is FQNEAQ. The CDR3 loop is CASSAVGQGNSPLHF. The CDR3 DNA sequence: TGTGCCAGCAGCGCGGTGGGACAGGGGAATTCACCCCTCCACTTT.

The chain employs TRBV14 and TRBJ2-7; D remains unclear. The germline V gene has CDR1 SGHDN and CDR2 FVKESK. The length of the CDR3 is 16 residues. Trimming took 0 bases from V and 5 from J, leaving 17 bases between them. In DNA form, the CDR3 reads TGTGCCAGCAGCCAAGATTTAGGCGTGGGCCCCAACGAGCAGTACTTC. It is translated as CASSQDLGVGPNEQYF.

This clone was observed a single time. This sequence joins TRBV7-8 and TRBJ1-5; D is unclear. With 5 bases removed from V and 5 bases from J, the gap between germline ends came to 22 bases. CDR1 is SGHVS, CDR2 FQNEAQ, per germline. The CDR3 extends over 17 amino acids. CDR3 sequence (DNA): TGTGCCAGCAGCCCCGCGTCCATACAGCCAATACATCAGCCCCAGCATTTT. It yields the protein CASSPASIQPIHQPQHF.

The genes are TRBV2 and TRBJ2-3; D gene uncertain. The germline CDR1 and CDR2 sequences are SNHLY and FYNNEI. The CDR3 contains 14 residues. V lost 6 bases and J 5 bases, leaving 15 bases between the germline ends. This CDR3 reads CASRASLVVDTQYF. The CDR3 DNA reads TGTGCCAGCAGAGCCTCCCTGGTCGTAGATACGCAGTATTTT.

This chain joins TRBV18 and TRBJ2-2; unclear D gene. The CDR3 sequence is 14 residues long. Germline loops: CDR1 KGHSH, CDR2 LQKENI. Trimming pared 0 bases from V and 4 bases from J, leaving 6 bases between. The CDR3 DNA reads as TGTGCCAGCTCACCACCGGGCCGCACCGGGGAGCTGTTTTTT. Its translation is CASSPPGRTGELFF.

The rearrangement links TRBV7-8 to TRBJ2-3; weak D call: TRBD2 (5 bases). V lost 0 bases and J 5 bases, leaving 9 bases between the germline ends. Germline V gene sequence: CDR1 SGHVS, CDR2 FQNEAQ. The CDR3 extends over 14 amino acids. CDR3 nucleotides: TGTGCCAGCAGCTTAGCCGCGGGTATAGATACGCAGTATTTT. It is translated as CASSLAAGIDTQYF.

V usage is TRBV11-3 and J usage is TRBJ2-7, with 8 bases that match TRBD1. Germline V gene sequence: CDR1 SGHNT, CDR2 YENEEA. The CDR3 has 15 residues. J gave up 4 bases and V 5 bases, and 10 bases lay outside the gene matches. This CDR3 reads CASSTRQGNFYEQYF. Here the CDR3 DNA reads TGTGCCAGCAGCACACGACAGGGGAACTTTTACGAGCAGTACTTC. Together with reference TRBV11-3 and TRBJ2-7, the CDR3 gives the full variable domain: EAGVVQSPRYKIIEKKQPVAFWCNPISGHNTLYWYLQNLGQGPELLIRYENEEAVDDSQLPKDRFSAERLKGVDSTLKIQPAELGDSAVYLCASSTRQGNFYEQYFGPGTRLTVT.